Below, 2 T cell receptor beta chains from the same sample are listed, as sequenced in a study of T cell responses to AZD1222 COVID-19 vaccine. TCRdb keeps only in-frame clones here, not all; method: immunoSEQ multiplex PCR. Altogether 150,000 or so clones are present, 90% being singletons, with the ten largest covering roughly 1.6%. Sample: peripheral blood, taken 28 days after the second AZD1222 dose. The source of these receptors is an adult who received the AZD1222 COVID-19 vaccine.

V is TRBV6-2 or TRBV6-3 and J is TRBJ2-1; no clear D. Germline CDR1 and CDR2: MNHEY and SVGEGT. Trimming took off 3 bases at V and 7 bases at J, with 7 bases between the two ends. The CDR3 covers 12 residues. The CDR3 loop reads CASSYQRNEQFF. The CDR3, as DNA: TGTGCCAGCAGTTATCAGCGTAATGAGCAGTTCTTC.

The chain carries TRBV19 and TRBJ2-6; D might be TRBD1 (5 bases). This CDR3 contains 15 residues. V was pared by 7 bases and J by 3 bases, with 13 bases between. CDR1 is LNHDA, CDR2 SQIVND, per germline (reference sequence). The CDR3 DNA follows: TGTGCCAGTATGTTTAGGACAAATGGGGCCAACGTCCTGACTTTC. Translation: CASMFRTNGANVLTF.